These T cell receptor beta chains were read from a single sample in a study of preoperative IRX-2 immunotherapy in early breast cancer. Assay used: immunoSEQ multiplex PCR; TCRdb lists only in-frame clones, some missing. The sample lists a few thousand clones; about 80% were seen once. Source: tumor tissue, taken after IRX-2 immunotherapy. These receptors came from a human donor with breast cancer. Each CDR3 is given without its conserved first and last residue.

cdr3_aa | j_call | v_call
ASSYSSGTNGGSPLH | TRBJ1-6 | TRBV6-8
ASSRDRAMNTEAF | TRBJ1-1 | TRBV5-1
ASSPRTGGYEQY | TRBJ2-7 | TRBV5-1
ATSRAWGNQPQH | TRBJ1-5 | TRBV15
AWSVGVQKNTQY | TRBJ2-3 | TRBV30
ASSWRGANEKLF | TRBJ1-4 | TRBV5-1
ASSERTSGNYNEQF | TRBJ2-1 | TRBV5-1
ASSLTGNTGELF | TRBJ2-2 | TRBV11-3
ASSPRQGLIGVRETQY | TRBJ2-5 | TRBV7-6
ASRESSYNSPLH | TRBJ1-6 | TRBV19
AWMATNEKLF | TRBJ1-4 | TRBV30
ASSSGGLSYEQY | TRBJ2-7 | TRBV6-8
ASSTGTSGSSYNEQF | TRBJ2-1 | TRBV11-3
ASSDKHRVGADTQY | TRBJ2-3 | TRBV10-2
ASSGQPTNTGELF | TRBJ2-2 | TRBV5-1
ASSQGGSSYNSPLH | TRBJ1-6 | TRBV1
ASSQTGFSGNTIY | TRBJ1-3 | TRBV14
ASRGQGKEEAF | TRBJ1-1 | TRBV6-8
ATASPRTGRNEQF | TRBJ2-1 | TRBV6-8
ASSQADSGRGEQF | TRBJ2-1 | TRBV11-3
ASSPRDRTNEKLF | TRBJ1-4 | TRBV11-3
ASSLDRLGDTQY | TRBJ2-3 | TRBV11-3
ASSARGSGSTYEQY | TRBJ2-7 | TRBV6-8
ASETYGDRLTDTQY | TRBJ2-3 | TRBV28
ASSPTNRYEQY | TRBJ2-7 | TRBV14
ASSGPGSTYEQY | TRBJ2-7 | TRBV11-3
ASRATTDTQY | TRBJ2-3 | TRBV6-8
ASSLVGQGAFGYPQH | TRBJ1-5 | TRBV28
ASSLDRSEQY | TRBJ2-7 | TRBV10-2
ASSFRDRGYGYT | TRBJ1-2 | TRBV11-3
SVTIGGNTEAF | TRBJ1-1 | TRBV29-1
ASRTGGGNTIY | TRBJ1-3 | TRBV6-8
ASSFYASGSNTYEQY | TRBJ2-7 | TRBV28
ASSPSGARYGYT | TRBJ1-2 | TRBV28
ASSLAGGQVTDTQY | TRBJ2-3 | TRBV5-1
ASSEGGGNKNIQY | TRBJ2-4 | TRBV6-1
ASSFVGNTEAF | TRBJ1-1 | TRBV28
ASSQSQGRQLMNTEAF | TRBJ1-1 | TRBV23-1
ASSPGADNTEAF | TRBJ1-1 | TRBV5-1
ASSILAGNEQF | TRBJ2-1 | TRBV19
ASSGALLGSYNEQF | TRBJ2-1 | TRBV7-7
ASSFGLRNQPQH | TRBJ1-5 | TRBV11-3
ASSLLLVDTQY | TRBJ2-3 | TRBV14
ASSPGLAGGGNEQF | TRBJ2-1 | TRBV22-1
ATSRGQWREKLF | TRBJ1-4 | TRBV15
ASSLGRGAELTDTQY | TRBJ2-3 | TRBV7-7
ASSYSIPRGRLVGQY | TRBJ2-7 | TRBV6-8
ASSLGLAGSHEQY | TRBJ2-7 | TRBV5-1
ASSLSGAGSYNEQF | TRBJ2-1 | TRBV28
ASSQERQGGYNEQF | TRBJ2-1 | TRBV23-1
SAVGGNYGYT | TRBJ1-2 | TRBV29-1
ASSQGGRESGELF | TRBJ2-2 | TRBV23-1
SVDLADRGRGKLF | TRBJ1-4 | TRBV29-1
ASSILLAGGSSYEQY | TRBJ2-7 | TRBV19
ASSYSFGGPYEQY | TRBJ2-7 | TRBV6-8
ASSSEPLAGNEQF | TRBJ2-1 | TRBV7-7
SVSAWVIGTEAF | TRBJ1-1 | TRBV29-1